This TCR beta chain is drawn from a study of blood T cell repertoires in COVID-19 (dated by TCRdb to the early 2020s). In terms of the full investigation: Samples covering the acute and convalescent phases of COVID-19 were provided by collaborators in the United States, Italy and Spain. A de-identified subject ID, COVID-19 status, age in years and sex were almost always included in the sample metadata. The repertoires were released in a freely available public database intended as a resource for research on the immune response to SARS-CoV-2. The material from the prospective study consisted of cDNA or gDNA derived from T cells, B-cell-depleted T cells, or PBMCs. Samples were obtained from the ongoing ImmuneRACE study (first 160 participants) and from roughly 1,300 subjects provided by 6 global collaborators. Deeply sampled blood TCRbeta repertoires from subjects exposed to, actively infected with, or recovered from COVID-19 were included in the dataset. Where available, HLA class I and class II types were obtained from metadata supplied by the sample provider rather than from assay-based typing. General conclusions and limits of the study: The amount of clinical and demographic metadata varied by source and participant and was provided uncurated.

This clone has a single count. Its antigen remains unidentified. There are no base qualities to consult, and no much larger clone falls within one base. One collaborating source in Seattle enrolled patients while the patients were actively infected and followed the patients over time throughout the course of disease. Whole blood was collected in K2EDTA tubes by collaborating institutions according to the institutions' own protocols. Collaborator samples were shipped for TCRbeta analysis as frozen whole blood, isolated PBMCs, or DNA extracted from either sample type. TCRbeta CDR3 regions were amplified from genomic DNA using the immunoSEQ Assay, a bias-controlled multiplex PCR. In the authors' own workflow: Nucleated cell counts per sample were estimated from amplification of reference gene primers within the assay. Sequence reads were collapsed and filtered to measure the absolute abundance of every unique TCRbeta CDR3 rearrangement. For each sample, productive Simpson clonality was calculated as the square root of Simpson's diversity index across productive rearrangements. The source is immuneACCESS, and TCRdb retained only in-frame sequences with V and J called. Part of the clones is not carried over; for the studies checked, unresolved V genes explain less than half of this, and the remainder is unexplained. V, J and clone size are those of that table, while D and trimming were read from the DNA. Within this sample are fewer than 450,000 clones, with over 80% of them counted one time only. The ten largest clones add up to around 6% of the sample.

The source material was peripheral blood. The sequence was collected from a woman aged 45-65 years with COVID-19, enrolled during active disease.

The CDR3 corresponds to CASGALGGVLRTGELFF. The sequenced DNA: TGTGCCAGTGGGGCCCTCGGGGGTGTATTAAGGACCGGGGAGCTGTTTTTT. This sequence uses TRBV7-8 and TRBJ2-2; TRBD2 is a possible D gene, resting on 6 matching bases. V and J are truncated by 9 bases and 5 bases respectively, leaving an intervening sequence of 25 bases. The CDR3 goes from the cysteine to the phenylalanine over 17 residues. The entry retains the CDR3 DNA only, 51 bases that are in frame from base 1. CDR1 and CDR2 are drawn from the germline V gene: SGHVS, FQNEAQ. Beyond the CDR3, the reference TRBV7-8 and TRBJ2-2 genes provide the residues; the full variable domain reads: GAGVSQSPRYKVAKRGQDVALRCDPISGHVSLFWYQQALGQGPEFLTYFQNEAQLDKSGLPSDRFFAERPEGSVSTLKIQRTQQEDSAVYLCASGALGGVLRTGELFFGEGSRLTVL.